Below, 5 T cell receptor beta chains from the same sample are listed, as sequenced in a study of patients and donors after allogeneic stem cell transplantation. TCRdb analysed the RT-PCR reads with MiXCR anew, one entry per CDR3 protein. Of 390,000 or so distinct CDR3 sequences listed, 16% are singletons. Sequenced: blood, either unsorted or a sorted T cell fraction (not recorded which). The receptors shown here come from a human donor who was either an allogeneic HSCT recipient or a stem cell or donor lymphocyte infusion donor (not recorded which). It is not recorded whose cells these are; they may come from a transplant donor.

The rearrangement joins TRBV20-1 to TRBJ2-3; 7 nucleotides align to TRBD1. The CDR3 covers 15 residues. Germline V CDR1 and CDR2: DFQATT, SNEGSKA (reference sequence). The trim removed 0 bases at V and 4 bases at J, leaving 7 bases unmatched. In nucleotides, the CDR3 is TGCAGTGCTAGAGATCGAAGGGGGCTGGCAGATACGCAGTATTTT. It codes for CSARDRRGLADTQYF.

V usage is TRBV5-6 and J usage is TRBJ2-7; D call uncertain. Germline V CDR1 and CDR2: SGHDT, YYEEEE. With 2 bases removed from V and 3 bases from J, the gap between germline ends came to 15 bases. This CDR3 contains 15 residues. CDR3 sequence (DNA): TGTGCCAGCAGCTTCGAAGGGCTTGGCAGCTACGAGCAGTACTTC. It codes for CASSFEGLGSYEQYF.

The sample holds many counts of this clonotype. This chain joins TRBV7-7 and TRBJ2-5; 9 bases agree with TRBD1. Losses at the gene ends were 5 bases for V and 9 bases for J; bases not matched to a gene: 10. Germline V gene sequence: CDR1 SSHAT, CDR2 FNYEAQ (reference sequence). The CDR3 spans 14 residues. In DNA form, the CDR3 reads TGTGCCAGCAGCCCACACAGGGGGCGCGCCCCCCAGTACTTC. Its protein is CASSPHRGRAPQYF.

V gene TRBV7-2 combines with J gene TRBJ2-1, with a tentative D call TRBD2 (6 bases). The CDR3 length is 15 residues. The germline V gene has CDR1 SGHTA and CDR2 FQGNSA. V was trimmed by 1 base and J by 6 bases, leaving 13 bases between them. DNA for the CDR3: TGTGCCAGCAGCTTAGACGGGGGTACCCCCAATGAGCAGTTCTTC. Encoded protein: CASSLDGGTPNEQFF.

This clonotype has just a few counts. The DNA is left out, because the CDR3 cannot be placed on it with certainty; the CDR3 is given as TCRdb lists it. This chain uses TRBV23-1 with TRBJ2-2; TRBD1 reflects the table's D call only, with no check against the DNA. TRBV23-1 is marked as an open reading frame, function uncertain. A total of 14 residues make up the CDR3, ends included. The CDR3 protein is CASFLKPLAGSCFF.